The clone carrying this T cell receptor (beta chain) was found a few times. CDR3 size: 14 residues. V shed 6 bases, J shed 6 bases, and the junction held 8 bases outside the gene matches. The germline V gene encodes CDR1 SNHLY and CDR2 FYNNEI. This sample was taken from a study of STAT5B mutations in CD4+ large granular lymphocyte leukemia. Repertoires were generated with immunoSEQ multiplex PCR, while TCRdb's copy carries only in-frame clones and drops some. The sample has 30,000 to 40,000 clones; 65% to 70% are singletons. The receptor's source is a human donor in good health. The V and J genes are TRBV2 and TRBJ1-5; the match to TRBD1 covers 7 bases. The sequencing sample was made of CD4+ T cells from blood buffy coats. The CDR3 DNA is TGTGCCAGCAGGTCTAGACAGGGAGGTCAGCCCCAGCATTTT. Amino acid sequence: CASRSRQGGQPQHF.